These 10 T cell receptor beta chains were all obtained from the same sample, sequenced in a study of cytotoxic CD8 clonotypes in ibrutinib-treated CLL. TCRdb's copy holds only in-frame clones and misses some; the assay was immunoSEQ multiplex PCR. This sample has more than 200,000 clones, with 70% found just once. This material consisted of PBMCs, taken after 24 months of ibrutinib treatment. The receptors here all came from a human donor with chronic lymphocytic leukemia.

This chain connects TRBV12-5 to TRBJ2-1; 13 bases are shared with TRBD2. The CDR3 runs 19 residues. Germline V CDR1 and CDR2: LGHNT, FRNRAP. V was pared by 0 bases and J by 5 bases, with 10 bases of the junction left unmatched. The CDR3 is CASGLVYPTLAGGHNEQFF. CDR3 sequence (DNA): TGTGCTAGTGGTTTGGTCTACCCCACACTAGCGGGAGGGCACAATGAGCAGTTCTTC.

The V and J genes are TRBV28 and TRBJ1-1; D unresolved. Germline CDR1 and CDR2: MDHEN and SYDVKM. There are 12 residues in the CDR3. Trimming took 1 base from V and 8 from J, leaving 8 bases between them. In nucleotides, the CDR3 is TGTGCCAGCAGTTTATTCTTTCGAGAAGCTTTCTTT. It is translated as CASSLFFREAFF.

This rearrangement joins TRBV27 to TRBJ2-3; 11 nucleotides align to TRBD2. CDR1 MNHEY and CDR2 SMNVEV come from the germline V gene (reference sequence). The CDR3 has 18 residues. V lost 6 bases, J lost 2 bases, and 13 bases stayed unmatched. This CDR3 reads CASRNRLAGRGFTDTQYF. The CDR3 DNA reads TGTGCCAGCAGAAACCGACTAGCGGGGCGGGGTTTCACAGATACGCAGTATTTT.

The V call is TRBV30, the J call TRBJ2-7, with 8 bases identical to TRBD1. This CDR3 comprises 17 residues. Trimming took 3 bases from V and 0 from J; bases not matched to a gene: 13. Germline CDR1 reads GTSNPN; CDR2 reads SVGIG (reference sequence). This CDR3 is CAWRDNRQGSFSYEQYF. The CDR3 nucleotides are TGTGCCTGGAGGGATAATCGACAGGGGAGTTTCTCCTACGAGCAGTACTTC.

This clone was recorded once. The chain is built from TRBV7-9 and TRBJ1-5; D ambiguous. CDR1 and CDR2 from the germline V gene are SEHNR and FQNEAQ (reference sequence). The V end was cut by 4 bases, the J end by 7 bases, with 5 bases between. The CDR3 covers 11 residues. The CDR3 DNA is TGTGCCAGCAGCTCCGCACAGCCCCAGCATTTT. Translating it yields CASSSAQPQHF.

This clone was counted between two and nine times. The rearrangement links TRBV19 to TRBJ2-1, with D maybe TRBD2 (5 bases). Trimming pared 4 bases from V and 9 bases from J, leaving 13 bases between. In germline, CDR1 is LNHDA, CDR2 SQIVND (reference sequence). The CDR3 contains 13 residues. The CDR3: CASSTGSRSEQFF. The CDR3 DNA reads TGTGCCAGTAGTACGGGATCGAGGAGTGAGCAGTTCTTC.

The chain combines TRBV28 with TRBJ2-1; TRBD2 is a possible D gene (5 bases). Trimming cost V 1 base and J 1 base, with 11 bases left between them. From germline, CDR1 is MDHEN and CDR2 SYDVKM. CDR3 length equals 16 residues. CDR3 in DNA: TGTGCCAGCAGTTTATTAAGCGGAGGTTCCTACAATGAGCAGTTCTTC. Amino acid sequence: CASSLLSGGSYNEQFF.

J is TRBJ2-1 and V is TRBV29-1; 7 bases are shared with TRBD2. V shed 3 bases, J shed 2 bases, and the junction held 10 bases outside the gene matches. The CDR3 has 16 residues. Germline CDR1 SQVTM, CDR2 ANQGSEA. The CDR3 loop reads CSVEGSSGLTYNEQFF. DNA of the CDR3: TGCAGCGTTGAGGGGAGTAGCGGGCTCACCTACAATGAGCAGTTCTTC.

This clone was counted between two and nine times. The chain uses TRBV28 and TRBJ1-3; a weak D match, TRBD1 (6 bases). This CDR3 has 13 residues. The germline CDR1 and CDR2 sequences are MDHEN and SYDVKM. V lost 6 bases, J lost 3 bases, and 9 bases lay in between. The DNA for the CDR3 is TGTGCCAGCAGGCGGACAGTTGGAAACACCATATATTTT. Translation: CASRRTVGNTIYF.

V and J are TRBV16 and TRBJ1-1, with D tentatively TRBD1 (5 bases). This CDR3 spans 13 amino acids. Germline V gene data show CDR1 as KGHSY and CDR2 as FQNENV. V was pared by 6 bases and J by 4 bases, with 12 bases between. CDR3 residues: CASRGGVGTEAFF. In nucleotides, the CDR3 is TGTGCCAGCAGGGGAGGGGTGGGCACTGAAGCTTTCTTT.